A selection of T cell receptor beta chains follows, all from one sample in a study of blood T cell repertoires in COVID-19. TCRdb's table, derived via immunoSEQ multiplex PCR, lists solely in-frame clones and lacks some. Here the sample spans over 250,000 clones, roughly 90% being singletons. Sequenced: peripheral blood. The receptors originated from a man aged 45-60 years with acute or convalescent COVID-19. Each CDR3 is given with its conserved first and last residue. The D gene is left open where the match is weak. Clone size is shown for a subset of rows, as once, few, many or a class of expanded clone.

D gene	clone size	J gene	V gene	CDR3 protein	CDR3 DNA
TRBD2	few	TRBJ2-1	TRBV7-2	CASSFPWTSGGQFYNEQFF	TGTGCCAGCAGCTTCCCGTGGACTAGCGGGGGGCAATTCTACAATGAGCAGTTCTTC
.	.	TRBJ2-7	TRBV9	CASSVGGQDYEQYF	TGTGCCAGCAGCGTAGGGGGACAAGATTACGAGCAGTACTTC
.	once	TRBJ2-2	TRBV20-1	CSARSTGELFF	TGCAGTGCTAGATCAACCGGGGAGCTGTTTTTT
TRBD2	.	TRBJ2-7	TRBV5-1	CASSLADTSGVYEQYF	TGCGCCAGCAGCTTGGCCGATACTAGCGGGGTTTACGAGCAGTACTTC
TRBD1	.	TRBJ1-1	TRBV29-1	CSGGGQLENTEAFF	TGCAGCGGGGGGGGACAGTTGGAGAACACTGAAGCTTTCTTT
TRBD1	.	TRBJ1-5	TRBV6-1	CASSGDREYSNQPQHF	TGTGCCAGCAGTGGGGACAGGGAATATAGCAATCAGCCCCAGCATTTT
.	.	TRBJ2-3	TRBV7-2	CASSFTGKSADTQYF	TGTGCCAGCAGCTTTACGGGGAAGTCGGCAGATACGCAGTATTTT
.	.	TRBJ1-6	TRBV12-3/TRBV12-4	CASSQGFDSPLHF	TGTGCCAGCTCACAGGGATTTGATTCACCCCTCCACTTT
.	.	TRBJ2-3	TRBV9	CASSVANLDTQYF	TGTGCCAGCAGCGTAGCTAACCTTGATACGCAGTATTTT
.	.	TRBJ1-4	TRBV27	CASKNSPNEKLFF	TGTGCCAGCAAAAACAGTCCTAATGAAAAACTGTTTTTT
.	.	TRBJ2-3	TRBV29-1	CSVTSYGGVTDTQYF	TGCAGCGTCACATCTTACGGAGGGGTCACAGATACGCAGTATTTT
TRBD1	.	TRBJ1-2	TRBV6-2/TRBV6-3	CASSYRDLGGDYGYTF	TGTGCCAGCAGTTACCGCGATCTAGGGGGCGACTATGGCTACACCTTC
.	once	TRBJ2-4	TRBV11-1	CASSLDRATAVIQYF	TGTGCCAGCAGCTTAGACAGGGCAACGGCTGTCATTCAGTACTTC
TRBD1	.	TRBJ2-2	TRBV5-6	CASSRRTGGFTGELFF	TGTGCCAGCAGCCGGAGGACAGGGGGCTTCACCGGGGAGCTGTTTTTT
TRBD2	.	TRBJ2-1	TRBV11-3	CASSLGGGAVNEQFF	TGTGCCAGCAGCTTAGGCGGGGGGGCCGTGAATGAGCAGTTCTTC
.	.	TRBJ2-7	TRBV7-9	CASSLRLLGPEQYF	TGTGCCAGCAGCTTAAGACTACTTGGACCCGAGCAGTACTTC
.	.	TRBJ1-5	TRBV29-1	CSVRVRGRDQPQHF	TGCAGCGTCCGAGTCAGGGGTAGGGATCAGCCCCAGCATTTT
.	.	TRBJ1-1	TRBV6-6	CASSYPETVTEAFF	TGTGCCAGCAGTTACCCCGAGACAGTTACTGAAGCTTTCTTT
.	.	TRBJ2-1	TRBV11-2	CASSFAGGGEQFF	TGTGCCAGCAGCTTTGCAGGAGGAGGTGAGCAGTTCTTC
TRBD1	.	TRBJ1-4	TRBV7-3	CASSLAEGQGKEKLFF	TGTGCCAGCAGCTTAGCCGAGGGACAGGGAAAAGAAAAACTGTTTTTT
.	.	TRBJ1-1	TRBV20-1	CSVRLGTEAFF	TGCAGTGTTAGACTCGGTACTGAAGCTTTCTTT
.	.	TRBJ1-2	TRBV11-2	CASSPSRWQGYNYGYTF	TGTGCCAGCAGCCCCAGCCGGTGGCAGGGCTATAACTATGGCTACACCTTC
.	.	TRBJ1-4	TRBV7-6	CASSLEGLGEKLFF	TGTGCCAGCAGCTTGGAAGGTCTAGGTGAAAAACTGTTTTTT
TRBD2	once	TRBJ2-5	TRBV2	CASSEGSGGALETQYF	TGTGCCAGCAGTGAAGGGAGCGGGGGGGCCTTGGAGACCCAGTACTTC
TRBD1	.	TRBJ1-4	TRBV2	CACLLQSGGEKLFF	TGTGCCTGTCTCCTCCAGTCAGGGGGTGAAAAACTGTTTTTT
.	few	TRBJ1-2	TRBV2	CASSGTGSGYTF	TGTGCCAGCAGTGGAACAGGGTCGGGCTACACCTTC
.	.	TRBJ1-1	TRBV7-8	CASSPLRGNTEAFF	TGTGCCAGCAGCCCTCTAAGGGGGAACACTGAAGCTTTCTTT
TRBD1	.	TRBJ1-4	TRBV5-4	CASSPQGGFGEKLFF	TGTGCCAGCAGCCCGCAGGGGGGCTTTGGGGAAAAACTGTTTTTT
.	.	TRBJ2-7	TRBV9	CASSPSRGSYEQYF	TGTGCCAGCAGCCCCTCCAGGGGCTCCTACGAGCAGTACTTC
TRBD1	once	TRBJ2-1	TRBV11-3	CASSSQGSEQFF	TGTGCCAGCAGCTCACAGGGGAGTGAGCAGTTCTTC
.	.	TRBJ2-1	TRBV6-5	CASRSGGSTYNEQFF	TGTGCCAGCAGGTCCGGGGGTTCCACCTACAATGAGCAGTTCTTC
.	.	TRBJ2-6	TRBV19	CASSMGSGRSFGANVLTF	TGTGCCAGTAGTATGGGGTCAGGGAGGAGTTTTGGGGCCAACGTCCTGACTTTC
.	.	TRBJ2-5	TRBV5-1	CASSITSPQETQYF	TGCGCCAGCAGCATCACGAGCCCCCAAGAGACCCAGTACTTC
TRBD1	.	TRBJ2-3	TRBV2	CASSDLDRGADTQYF	TGTGCCAGCAGTGATTTGGACAGGGGCGCAGATACGCAGTATTTT
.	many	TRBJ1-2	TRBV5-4	CASSPDRNYGYTF	TGTGCCAGCAGCCCGGACAGAAACTATGGCTACACCTTC
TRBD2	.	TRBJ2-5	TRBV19	CASSPTSGGAETQYF	TGTGCCAGTAGTCCGACTAGCGGGGGGGCAGAGACCCAGTACTTC
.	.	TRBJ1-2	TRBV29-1	CSSNTAGATGNGYTF	TGCAGCTCAAACACGGCGGGGGCGACTGGGAATGGCTACACCTTC
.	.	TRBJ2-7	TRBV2	CASILTGSSYEQYF	TGTGCCAGCATTCTGACAGGATCCTCCTACGAGCAGTACTTC
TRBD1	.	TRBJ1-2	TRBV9	CASSGRDRGGYTF	TGTGCCAGCAGCGGAAGGGACAGGGGTGGCTACACCTTC
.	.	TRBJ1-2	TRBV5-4	CASSPRTGNYGYTF	TGTGCCAGCAGCCCTAGGACGGGGAACTATGGCTACACCTTC
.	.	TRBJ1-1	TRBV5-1	CASSLNQGNTEAFF	TGCGCCAGCAGCTTGAACCAGGGGAACACTGAAGCTTTCTTT
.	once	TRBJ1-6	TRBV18	CASSAPGVPGLHF	TGTGCCAGCTCAGCCCCCGGGGTGCCGGGCCTCCACTTT
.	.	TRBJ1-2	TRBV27	CASSLSPGDYGYTF	TGTGCCAGCAGTTTATCCCCAGGGGACTATGGCTACACCTTC
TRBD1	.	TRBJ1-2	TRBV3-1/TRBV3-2	CASSPWDRTNYGYTF	TGTGCCAGCAGCCCCTGGGACAGAACTAACTATGGCTACACCTTC
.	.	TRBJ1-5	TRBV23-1	CASSHATGELHQPQHF	TGCGCCAGCAGTCACGCCACAGGTGAGTTACATCAGCCCCAGCATTTT
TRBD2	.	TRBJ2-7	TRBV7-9	CASSLGGGGTYEQYF	TGTGCCAGCAGCTTAGGCGGGGGAGGCACCTACGAGCAGTACTTC
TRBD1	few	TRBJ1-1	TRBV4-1	CASSSPGQGARTEAFF	TGCGCCAGCAGCTCACCGGGACAGGGGGCGCGCACTGAAGCTTTCTTT
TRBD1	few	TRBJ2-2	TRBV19	CASTDRATNTGELFF	TGTGCCAGTACCGACAGGGCTACTAACACCGGGGAGCTGTTTTTT
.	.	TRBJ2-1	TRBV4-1	CASSQLAGTYNEQFF	TGCGCCAGCAGCCAATTGGCAGGGACCTACAATGAGCAGTTCTTC
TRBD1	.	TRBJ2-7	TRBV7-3	CASSSGTGAGEQYF	TGTGCCAGCAGCTCCGGGACAGGGGCTGGCGAGCAGTACTTC
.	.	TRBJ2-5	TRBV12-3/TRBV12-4	CASSELLKETQYF	TGTGCCAGCAGTGAACTACTAAAAGAGACCCAGTACTTC
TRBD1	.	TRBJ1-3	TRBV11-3	CASSPGTASGNTIYF	TGTGCCAGCAGCCCCGGGACAGCCTCTGGAAACACCATATATTTT
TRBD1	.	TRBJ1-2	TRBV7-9	CASSPNNRGSNYGYTF	TGTGCCAGCAGCCCTAACAACAGGGGGTCTAACTATGGCTACACCTTC